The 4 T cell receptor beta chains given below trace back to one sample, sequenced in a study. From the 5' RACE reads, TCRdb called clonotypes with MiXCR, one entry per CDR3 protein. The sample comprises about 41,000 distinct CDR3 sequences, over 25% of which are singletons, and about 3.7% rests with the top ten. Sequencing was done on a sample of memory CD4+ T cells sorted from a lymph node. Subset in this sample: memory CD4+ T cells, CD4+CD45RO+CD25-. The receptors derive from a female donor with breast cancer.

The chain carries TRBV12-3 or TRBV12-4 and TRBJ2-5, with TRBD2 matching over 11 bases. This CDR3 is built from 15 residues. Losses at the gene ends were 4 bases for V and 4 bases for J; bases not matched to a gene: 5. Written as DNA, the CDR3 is TGTGCCAGCAGTTCCGCCGGACTAGCGGGAGAGACCCAGTACTTC. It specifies CASSSAGLAGETQYF.

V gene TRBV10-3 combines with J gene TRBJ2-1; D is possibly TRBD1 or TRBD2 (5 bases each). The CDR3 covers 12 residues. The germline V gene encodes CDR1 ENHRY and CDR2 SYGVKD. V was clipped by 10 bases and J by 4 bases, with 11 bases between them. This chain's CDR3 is CATGTRYNEQFF. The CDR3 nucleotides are TGTGCCACCGGGACGCGATACAATGAGCAGTTCTTC.

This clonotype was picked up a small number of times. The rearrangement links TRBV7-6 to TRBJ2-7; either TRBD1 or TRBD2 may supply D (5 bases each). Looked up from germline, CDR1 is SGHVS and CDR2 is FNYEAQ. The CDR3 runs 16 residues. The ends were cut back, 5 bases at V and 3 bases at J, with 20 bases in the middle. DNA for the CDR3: TGTGCCAGCAGCCCCCACCCCGGGACGTCGGTCTACGAGCAGTACTTC. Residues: CASSPHPGTSVYEQYF. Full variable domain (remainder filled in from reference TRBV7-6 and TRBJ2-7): GAGVSQSPRYKVTKRGQDVALRCDPISGHVSLYWYRQALGQGPEFLTYFNYEAQQDKSGLPNDRFSAERPEGSISTLTIQRTEQRDSAMYRCASSPHPGTSVYEQYFGPGTRLTVT.

The CDR3 here is CAISLEGYYEQYF. In DNA, the CDR3 is TGTGCCATCAGTCTAGAGGGGTACTACGAGCAGTACTTC. This sequence joins TRBV10-3 and TRBJ2-7, with D perhaps given as TRBD1 or TRBD2 (5 bases each). V lost 5 bases and J 3 bases, leaving 11 bases between the germline ends. The CDR3 sequence is 13 residues long. CDR1 and CDR2 (germline): ENHRY, SYGVKD.